This TCR beta chain was recorded in a study of shared clonotypes between healthy human individuals. Findings and limits, study-wide: The genetic and exposure-history diversity represented was limited by few donors. Read depth was anticipated to influence clonotype sharing among donors.

The CDR3 extends over 13 amino acids. Trimming left V 6 bases short and J 7 bases short, with 13 bases between. CDR1 and CDR2 (germline): MNHEY, SVGAGI. Data came from immunoSEQ multiplex PCR; TCRdb stores just in-frame clones and leaves some out. This table holds about 2,500,000 clones, approximately 94% found once. This clone was detected only a few times. What it binds is unknown. Within the sample, other DNA sequences also encode this same CDR3. J is TRBJ1-5 and V is TRBV6-5; no definite D call. This sequence originates from a man aged 18 to 29 in good health. Sequencing used naive CD4+ T cells sorted from blood. Indicated subset: CD45RA+ positively selected. This chain's CDR3 is CASSRLSSQPQHF. The CDR3 nucleotides read TGTGCCAGCAGCCGACTCTCCTCCCAGCCCCAGCATTTT.